This T cell receptor (beta chain) was retrieved from a study of T cell responses to AZD1222 COVID-19 vaccine. The repertoire was sequenced with immunoSEQ multiplex PCR; TCRdb's copy has only in-frame clones and lacks some. The sample consists of around 160,000 clones, under 95% of them appearing once. As regards this clone: The antigen is not known.

Study-level points and caveats: Increases in Spike-specific TCR breadth and depth were seen after two AZD1222 doses.

From germline, CDR1 is MNHNS and CDR2 SASEGT. Trimming removed 0 bases at V and 0 bases at J, with 15 bases between. The CDR3 contains 18 residues. This TCR derives from an adult in good health. The sample consisted of peripheral blood, taken on day 0 of AZD1222 vaccination. The chain employs TRBV6-1 and TRBJ1-3, with unresolved D. The CDR3, as DNA: TGTGCCAGCAGTGAAGCACCCCCCACAAGATTCTCTGGAAACACCATATATTTT. This encodes CASSEAPPTRFSGNTIYF.